The source of this T cell receptor beta chain is a study of cytomegalovirus exposure and HLA in healthy donors. PCR was performed using 60 Vbeta and 13 Jbeta primers. Generated by immunoSEQ multiplex PCR, the TCRdb table keeps only in-frame clones and is missing some. The repertoire holds about 100,000 clones, with 9.5% to 13% as singletons. The CDR3 loop spans 15 amino acids. V dropped 0 bases and J dropped 1; count of bases not matched to a gene: 2. Germline V gene lookup returns CDR1 MGHRA and CDR2 YSYEKL. Broader study findings: In vitro assays verified that three CMV-associated chains recognized CMV antigens specifically. Fewer N-insertions than the roughly 670-donor mean were reportedly shown by an Asian-associated ancestry cluster in a later analysis. Across donors, presence/absence analyses took sequencing depth to be roughly uniform.

This clone was counted between two and nine times. Its antigen is undetermined. The source of this sequence is a middle-aged man in good health and CMV-seropositive. Sample: PBMCs. This chain joins TRBV4-1 and TRBJ2-5, with 7 nucleotides matching TRBD2. CDR3 sequence: CASSQEGGGQETQYF. Written as DNA, the CDR3 is TGCGCCAGCAGCCAAGAGGGGGGGGGCCAAGAGACCCAGTACTTC.